This entry features one T cell receptor beta chain sequence. This CDR3 has 12 amino acids. Germline CDR1 and CDR2: SQVTM and ANQGSEA. V was shortened by 1 base and J by 6 bases, with 10 bases between the two germline ends. How the authors handled the data: Amplifying reference gene primers gave estimates of nucleated cell counts. Profiled with immunoSEQ multiplex PCR; TCRdb holds only in-frame clones, not every one. V, J and clone size are those of that table, while D and trimming were read from the DNA. The table includes roughly 64,000 clones, about 70% detected once. The entry originates in a study of blood T cell repertoires in COVID-19. Across the study: Samples representing acute and convalescent COVID-19 were sourced from the United States, Italy and Spain. T cells, B-cell-depleted T cells, or PBMCs provided the cDNA or gDNA that served as material.

The sequenced sample consisted of peripheral blood. The receptor comes from a human donor in a cohort sampled during active COVID-19. The V call is TRBV29-1, the J call TRBJ2-7; D may be TRBD2 (6 bases). CDR3 nucleotide sequence: TGCAGCGTTGAAGTTGCGGGGCTCGAGCAGTACTTC. It codes for CSVEVAGLEQYF.